The next 11 T cell receptor beta chains were all read from a single sample in a study of blood T cell repertoires in COVID-19. Method: immunoSEQ multiplex PCR; TCRdb's copy keeps in-frame clones and lacks some. The profile covers around 500,000 clones, with roughly 90% appearing a single time and 1.5% to 2% taken by the ten largest. Source material: PBMCs or T cells enriched from blood (not recorded which). The receptors shown here come from a woman aged 40-49 years who had recovered from COVID-19.

This chain connects TRBV3-1 (or the pseudogene TRBV3-2) to TRBJ1-6, with 7 bases fitting TRBD1. In germline, CDR1 is LGHDT, CDR2 YNNKEL (reference sequence). Trimming took 4 bases from V and 9 from J; bases not matched to a gene: 9. CDR3 length equals 15 residues. Written as DNA, the CDR3 is TGTGCCAGCAGCCCGTCCGGGACAGAACGTTCACCCCTCCACTTT. Amino acids: CASSPSGTERSPLHF.

The table lists this clone with a few counts. The V and J genes are TRBV29-1 and TRBJ1-1; D not certain. The CDR3 loop spans 12 amino acids. Between the trimmed V and J ends, which lost 8 bases and 7 bases, there was a span of 17 bases. Per germline, CDR1 SQVTM and CDR2 ANQGSEA. CDR3 nucleotide sequence: TGCAGCTCCACTCCCCGCTCAGGTGAAGCTTTCTTT. As protein: CSSTPRSGEAFF. The full variable domain, its missing parts supplied by reference TRBV29-1 and TRBJ1-1, is SAVISQKPSRDICQRGTSLTIQCQVDSQVTMMFWYRQQPGQSLTLIATANQGSEATYESGFVIDKFPISRPNLTFSTLTVSNMSPEDSSIYLCSSTPRSGEAFFGQGTRLTVV.

The CDR3 loop is CASSLGVDRVGSAFF. The CDR3 nucleotides read TGTGCCAGCAGCTTGGGAGTTGACAGGGTTGGGTCAGCTTTCTTT. The chain joins TRBV5-5 to TRBJ1-1; TRBD1 matches at 7 bases. The CDR3 contains 15 residues. Germline V gene lookup returns CDR1 SGHKS and CDR2 YYEKEE (reference sequence). V lost 0 bases to trimming and J lost 10 bases; unmatched junction nucleotides: 12.

V usage is TRBV4-3 and J usage is TRBJ2-1; D is possibly TRBD2 (6 bases). Germline assignment: CDR1 LGHNA and CDR2 YSLEER. This CDR3 is 15 amino acids long. V lost 3 bases and J lost 6, with 15 bases in between. Here the CDR3 reads CASSHGSPEGNEQFF. The DNA of the CDR3 is TGCGCCAGCAGCCACGGGAGCCCGGAGGGCAATGAGCAGTTCTTC.

This rearrangement joins TRBV11-2 to TRBJ1-1; 7 bases fit TRBD1. This CDR3 region has 14 residues. Germline values: CDR1 SGHAT, CDR2 FQNNGV. V was clipped by 9 bases and J by 3 bases; unmatched bases: 10. CDR3 sequence (DNA): TGTGCCAGTTGGGACAGCCAGACGTACACTGAAGCTTTCTTT. Protein product: CASWDSQTYTEAFF. The full variable domain, in which reference TRBV11-2 and TRBJ1-1 provide the parts outside the CDR3, is EAGVAQSPRYKIIEKRQSVAFWCNPISGHATLYWYQQILGQGPKLLIQFQNNGVVDDSQLPKDRFSAERLKGVDSTLKIQPAKLEDSAVYLCASWDSQTYTEAFFGQGTRLTVV.

The chain recombines TRBV29-1 with TRBJ2-2; D might be TRBD1 (5 bases). This CDR3 comprises 14 residues. The V end was cut by 5 bases, the J end by 7 bases, with 17 bases between. Germline V gene lookup returns CDR1 SQVTM and CDR2 ANQGSEA. CDR3 protein: CSVTPSRVDGELFF. In nucleotides, the CDR3 is TGCAGCGTTACCCCCTCCAGGGTTGACGGGGAGCTGTTTTTT.

The gene calls are TRBV7-2 and TRBJ1-1, with D perhaps matching TRBD1 (6 bases). This CDR3 contains 15 residues. Germline V gene lookup returns CDR1 SGHTA and CDR2 FQGNSA. Trimming shortened V by 6 bases and J by 5 bases, and 19 bases separated the two germline ends. CDR3 sequence: CASRVSSGARTEAFF. Here the CDR3 DNA reads TGTGCCAGCAGGGTTAGTTCAGGGGCGAGAACTGAAGCTTTCTTT.

The V call is TRBV24-1, the J call TRBJ2-3, with 9 bases fitting TRBD1. Germline CDR1 and CDR2: KGHDR and SFDVKD. CDR3 length: 15 amino acids. J lost 4 bases, V lost 7 bases, and 8 bases had no gene match. This CDR3 is CATRPGTGRPDTQYF. CDR3 sequence (DNA): TGTGCCACCAGGCCTGGGACAGGGAGACCAGATACGCAGTATTTT.

This clone showed up just once. This chain connects TRBV3-1 (or the pseudogene TRBV3-2) to TRBJ1-3; the D is unclear. Germline values: CDR1 LGHDT, CDR2 YNNKEL (reference sequence). Trimming shortened V by 4 bases and J by 0 bases, and 19 bases separated the two germline ends. The CDR3 has 18 amino acids. In DNA, the CDR3 is TGTGCCAGCAGCCCTCTAGAAAAAATCGGGAGCTCTGGAAACACCATATATTTT. This translates into CASSPLEKIGSSGNTIYF.

This chain joins TRBV4-2 and TRBJ1-2; 12 bases are shared with TRBD1. The V and J ends lost 0 bases and 2 bases, in that order; junction bases with no gene match: 1. This CDR3 region has 16 residues. Germline V gene sequence: CDR1 LGHNA, CDR2 YNFKEQ. CDR3 amino acids: CASSQEGTGGNYGYTF. Here the CDR3 DNA reads TGTGCCAGCAGCCAAGAGGGGACAGGGGGCAACTATGGCTACACCTTC.

This chain joins TRBV5-8 and TRBJ2-3, with 9 bases aligning to TRBD2. The V segment lost 4 bases and the J segment 2 bases; nucleotides outside the gene matches: 14. Germline-derived CDR1 and CDR2 are SGHTS and YDEGEE. CDR3 size: 18 residues. CDR3 sequence: CASSPGTVSGSVTDTQYF. Written as DNA, the CDR3 is TGTGCCAGCAGCCCCGGGACAGTTAGCGGGAGTGTCACAGATACGCAGTATTTT. The entire variable domain, with the rest obtained from reference TRBV5-8 and TRBJ2-3, is as follows: EAGVTQSPTHLIKTRGQQATLRCSPISGHTSVYWYQQALGLGLQFLLWYDEGEERNRGNFPPRFSGRQFPNYSSELNVNALELEDSALYLCASSPGTVSGSVTDTQYFGPGTRLTVL.